Each of the 4 T cell receptor beta chains below was sequenced from the same sample in a study of shared clonotypes between healthy human individuals. Clones were read by immunoSEQ multiplex PCR, and TCRdb kept only the in-frame ones, dropping some. Here the sample spans around 1.9 million clones, 93% being singletons. Cells designated naive CD8 were CD45RO-negative and were positively selected for CCR7, with terminally differentiated effector memory CD45RA+ cells excluded. The sequenced sample consisted of naive CD8+ T cells from PBMCs. These receptors were collected from a man younger than 35 in good health. Some clones in this sample may be carry-over from other donors' samples.

The chain is built from TRBV5-6 and TRBJ2-7; 8 positions agree with TRBD2. The CDR3 is 14 amino acids. The V and J ends lost 4 bases and 7 bases, in that order; junction bases with no gene match: 10. CDR1 and CDR2 from the germline V gene are SGHDT and YYEEEE. CDR3 sequence (DNA): TGTGCCAGCAGCCTGGGGGGACTAGTTGATGAGCAGTACTTC. Residues: CASSLGGLVDEQYF.

This clone was recorded a few times. This sequence joins TRBV27 and TRBJ1-1, with D unresolved. Germline values: CDR1 MNHEY, CDR2 SMNVEV (reference sequence). V lost 5 bases, J lost 4 bases, and 17 bases lay in between. This CDR3 has 15 residues. Here the CDR3 reads CASSPSDGFGTEAFF. The CDR3 DNA follows: TGTGCCAGCAGTCCGTCGGACGGTTTTGGCACTGAAGCTTTCTTT.

This rearrangement joins TRBV10-2 to TRBJ2-3; D might be TRBD1 (5 bases). Trimming shortened V by 3 bases and J by 2 bases, and 15 bases separated the two germline ends. The CDR3 consists of 16 residues. Germline values: CDR1 WSHSY, CDR2 SAAADI. The DNA for the CDR3 is TGCGCCAGCAGTGAAGGGGCCCGAGGCGCCACAGATACGCAGTATTTT. Amino acid sequence: CASSEGARGATDTQYF.

The chain is built from TRBV16 and TRBJ2-6, with 7 positions matching TRBD1. After removal of 4 bases from V and 3 bases from J, the junction contained 12 bases not matched to a gene. The CDR3 is 18 amino acids. Germline CDR1 reads KGHSY; CDR2 reads FQNENV. The CDR3 sequence: CASSPRQGESGGANVLTF. CDR3 nucleotide sequence: TGTGCCAGCAGCCCCCGACAGGGCGAAAGCGGTGGGGCCAACGTCCTGACTTTC.